Listed here are 23 T cell receptor beta chains from one sample, sequenced in a study of molecular identifiers for immune sequencing clone quantification. In TCRdb, the PCR reads were re-called with MiXCR into one record per CDR3 protein. The sample has fewer than 350,000 distinct CDR3 sequences, roughly a fifth seen once. Material for sequencing was naive CD8+ T cells from blood, with Jurkat cell RNA spiked in. The subset was: FACS-sorted CD8+CD4-CCR7+CD45RA+ naive T cells. These receptors were obtained from a human donor in good health. Some libraries in this study had Jurkat cell RNA spiked in.

This clonotype was recorded at least ten times. This chain connects TRBV27 to TRBJ1-5; D gene ambiguous. The CDR3 runs to 12 residues. V lost 5 bases, J lost 3 bases, and 5 bases lay in between. In germline, CDR1 is MNHEY, CDR2 SMNVEV (reference sequence). DNA of the CDR3: TGTGCCAGCAGTCCTCTCAATCAGCCCCAGCATTTT. Its translation is CASSPLNQPQHF.

This clonotype was counted at least ten times. The chain is built from TRBV29-1 and TRBJ1-2, with 9 bases aligning to TRBD1. Looked up from germline, CDR1 is SQVTM and CDR2 is ANQGSEA. CDR3 length equals 13 residues. V trimming: 5 bases; J trimming: 4 bases; junction bases outside the gene matches: 5. The CDR3 DNA sequence: TGCAGCGTTTTAGGACAGGGGAGCTATGGCTACACCTTC. Residues: CSVLGQGSYGYTF.

This clonotype was observed many times. V gene TRBV2 combines with J gene TRBJ2-1; TRBD2 agrees at 9 bases. CDR3 length equals 11 residues. V was pared by 11 bases and J by 9 bases, with 5 bases of the junction left unmatched. From germline, CDR1 is SNHLY and CDR2 FYNNEI. As DNA, the CDR3 is TGTGCCCGGGGACTAGCCGGTGAGCAGTTCTTC. Translating it yields CARGLAGEQFF.

The table lists this clonotype with a few counts. The chain employs TRBV27 and TRBJ1-6; D remains ambiguous. Germline-derived CDR1 and CDR2 are MNHEY and SMNVEV (reference sequence). V lost 3 bases and J 6 bases, leaving 12 bases between the germline ends. This CDR3 region has 15 residues. The CDR3 is CASSFTWGINSPLHF. The CDR3 coding sequence is TGTGCCAGCAGTTTTACATGGGGAATTAATTCACCCCTCCACTTT.

Points on this clonotype: A much larger clonotype is one base distant, so this may be a read error. V is TRBV6-6 and J is TRBJ2-3, with D possibly matching TRBD2 (5 bases). This CDR3 region has 14 residues. Per germline, CDR1 MNHNY and CDR2 SVGAGI (reference sequence). The DNA for the CDR3 is TGTGCCAGCAGTTTAGACTCTAGCACAGATGCGCAGTATTTT. Its protein is CASSLDSSTDAQYF.

This clonotype was counted at least ten times. The chain is built from TRBV6-5 and TRBJ2-7, with 8 bases aligning to TRBD2. The trim removed 4 bases at V and 4 bases at J, leaving 6 bases unmatched. CDR3 length equals 14 residues. Germline values: CDR1 MNHEY, CDR2 SVGAGI. The CDR3 bases are TGTGCCAGCAGTTCGGCGGGAGGCGGATACGAGCAGTACTTC. Protein sequence: CASSSAGGGYEQYF.

This clonotype appeared many times. The chain combines TRBV7-6 with TRBJ2-7; D may be TRBD1 (6 bases). CDR3 size: 16 residues. Germline V gene sequence: CDR1 SGHVS, CDR2 FNYEAQ. Trimming left V 0 bases short and J 4 bases short, with 16 bases between. CDR3 sequence reads: CASSLAGTKKKYEQYF. In DNA form, the CDR3 reads TGTGCCAGCAGCTTAGCAGGGACAAAGAAAAAGTACGAGCAGTACTTC.

About this clonotype: Given a much more abundant clone one base away, this may be a read error. The chain combines TRBV10-3 with TRBJ1-1; D gene ambiguous. Trimming cost V 4 bases and J 6 bases, with 9 bases left between them. This CDR3 has 12 residues. The germline CDR1 and CDR2 sequences are ENHRY and SYGVKD. CDR3 residues: CAISGPGAEAFF. CDR3 DNA: TGTGCCATCAGTGGGCCAGGCGCTGAAGCTTTCTTT.

This clonotype occurred many times. The chain joins TRBV5-1 to TRBJ2-1; 8 bases align to TRBD1. The CDR3 is made up of 14 amino acids. The germline V gene encodes CDR1 SGHRS and CDR2 YFSETQ. With V trimmed by 0 bases and J by 8 bases, 4 bases remained unmatched. The CDR3 region has the DNA TGCGCCAGCAGCTTGGGACAGGGGAGAGATGAGCAGTTCTTC. It specifies CASSLGQGRDEQFF. The whole variable domain, filled in from reference TRBV5-1 and TRBJ2-1, reads KAGVTQTPRYLIKTRGQQVTLSCSPISGHRSVSWYQQTPGQGLQFLFEYFSETQRNKGNFPGRFSGRQFSNSRSEMNVSTLELGDSALYLCASSLGQGRDEQFFGPGTRLTVL.

This clonotype was picked up many times. The chain recombines TRBV29-1 with TRBJ1-1; D gene ambiguous. Germline loops: CDR1 SQVTM, CDR2 ANQGSEA. The CDR3 totals 12 residues. Trimming cost V 0 bases and J 2 bases, with 4 bases left between them. The CDR3 region is CSVEDLNTEAFF. For the CDR3, the DNA is TGCAGCGTTGAAGACCTTAACACTGAAGCTTTCTTT.

This clonotype has only a few counts. It may be a read error: a sequence one base away is much more abundant. The chain carries TRBV27 and TRBJ2-5; 7 nucleotides agree with TRBD2. CDR1 is MNHEY and CDR2 is SMNVEV in the germline V gene (reference sequence). The J segment lost 3 bases and the V segment lost 8 bases, leaving 6 bases of the junction unmatched. This CDR3 has 13 amino acids. CDR3 nucleotide sequence: TGTGCCAGCGGCCTTCTAGCGGAAGAGACCCAGTACTTC. It translates to CASGLLAEETQYF.

Ten or more counts support this clonotype. The chain couples TRBV6-6 to TRBJ1-5, with a weak D call TRBD1 (6 bases). This CDR3 has 16 amino acids. Trimming pared 5 bases from V and 0 bases from J, leaving 14 bases between. Germline CDR1 and CDR2: MNHNY and SVGAGI (reference sequence). CDR3 sequence reads: CASSLDSLYSNQPQHF. The CDR3 DNA sequence: TGTGCCAGCAGTCTGGACAGCCTCTATAGCAATCAGCCCCAGCATTTT.

This clonotype was observed many times. This chain connects TRBV5-1 to TRBJ1-4, with D possibly TRBD1 on 6 matching bases. Germline CDR1 SGHRS, CDR2 YFSETQ. There are 18 residues in the CDR3. V lost 4 bases and J 0 bases, leaving 19 bases between the germline ends. The CDR3 region is CASSPQSRQVATNEKLFF. Here the CDR3 DNA reads TGCGCCAGCAGCCCCCAATCCCGACAGGTAGCAACTAATGAAAAACTGTTTTTT.

The sample holds many counts of this clonotype. This sequence joins TRBV7-3 and TRBJ2-3; D is unclear. Germline CDR1 reads SGHTA; CDR2 reads FQGTGA. With 5 bases removed from V and 1 base from J, the gap between germline ends came to 16 bases. CDR3 length: 16 residues. The CDR3 spells CASSPRFGSGTDTQYF. CDR3 coding DNA: TGTGCCAGCAGCCCCCGTTTCGGTTCAGGCACAGATACGCAGTATTTT.

Of note for this clonotype: At one end, the junction sequence differs from germline, possibly due to a read error. The CDR3 DNA sequence: TGTGCCAGCAGCCAATGGGGGGGGGCAGGGAAAGAGAATCAGATCTTC. Translating it yields CASSQWGGAGKENQIF. This rearrangement joins TRBV12-3 or TRBV12-4 to TRBJ2-1, with D tentatively TRBD2 (7 bases). The CDR3 is 16 amino acids.

A word on this clonotype: A much more abundant neighbour one base away suggests this may be a read error. This rearrangement joins TRBV5-6 to TRBJ2-7; TRBD1 agrees at 8 bases. The CDR3 contains 15 residues. Losses at the gene ends were 7 bases for V and 3 bases for J; bases not matched to a gene: 12. The germline gives CDR1 SGHDT, CDR2 YYEEEE. This CDR3 is CASGATGTGYYEQYF. The CDR3 bases are TGTGCCAGCGGCGCCACCGGGACAGGTTACTACGAGCAGTACTTC. The variable domain in full, completed from reference TRBV5-6 and TRBJ2-7, reads DAGVTQSPTHLIKTRGQQVTLRCSPKSGHDTVSWYQQALGQGPQFIFQYYEEEERQRGNFPDRFSGHQFPNYSSELNVNALLLGDSALYLCASGATGTGYYEQYFGPGTRLTVT.

This clonotype was observed many times. The gene calls are TRBV29-1 and TRBJ2-6; D might be TRBD1 or TRBD2, each matching 5 bases. Germline V lookup: CDR1 SQVTM, CDR2 ANQGSEA. The CDR3 loop spans 15 amino acids. Trimming cost V 4 bases and J 0 bases, with 10 bases left between them. The CDR3 DNA reads as TGCAGCGTTGTGGGGGTCGACTCTGGGGCCAACGTCCTGACTTTC. This codes for CSVVGVDSGANVLTF.

The chain employs TRBV10-1 and TRBJ2-5; 7 bases match TRBD2. CDR3 length: 14 residues. Per germline, CDR1 WNHNN and CDR2 SYGVQD (reference sequence). V dropped 6 bases and J dropped 2; count of bases not matched to a gene: 6. CDR3 sequence reads: CASSQGGRQETQYF. Here the CDR3 DNA reads TGCGCCAGCAGCCAGGGAGGGCGGCAAGAGACCCAGTACTTC.

Turning to this clonotype: Since no conserved phenylalanine or tryptophan closes the CDR3, a read error is the likely cause. The genes are TRBV10-3 and TRBJ2-7; 7 nucleotides line up with TRBD1. After removal of 3 bases from V and 3 bases from J, the junction contained 5 bases not matched to a gene. Germline V lookup: CDR1 ENHRY, CDR2 SYGVKD. The CDR3 totals 14 residues. CDR3 coding DNA: TGTGCCATCAGTGAATTGGGACAGTACTACGAGCAGTACTCC. Amino acids: CAISELGQYYEQYS.

This clonotype was counted between two and nine times. This rearrangement joins TRBV12-3 or TRBV12-4 to TRBJ2-7; 7 bases line up with TRBD1. Germline trimming cut 5 bases from V and 2 bases from J; bases unmatched to any gene: 6. The CDR3 consists of 14 residues. CDR3 nucleotides: TGTGCCAGCAGTCCGAGGGGGCTGACCTACGAGCAGTACTTC. Amino acid sequence: CASSPRGLTYEQYF.

This clonotype was seen at least ten times. The chain employs TRBV7-9 and TRBJ2-2; 7 bases align to TRBD2. J was trimmed by 3 bases and V by 2 bases; bases with no gene match: 6. This CDR3 has 16 amino acids. Germline V gives CDR1 SEHNR, CDR2 FQNEAQ (reference sequence). CDR3 protein: CASSLSLAVHTGELFF. CDR3 bases: TGTGCCAGCAGCTTAAGTCTAGCGGTACACACCGGGGAGCTGTTTTTT.

The rearrangement uses TRBV20-1 and TRBJ2-7; D possibly corresponds to TRBD1 (6 bases). The ends were cut back, 0 bases at V and 3 bases at J, with 21 bases in the middle. This CDR3 contains 17 residues. In germline, CDR1 is DFQATT, CDR2 SNEGSKA (reference sequence). In DNA, the CDR3 is TGCAGTGCTAGAGATCTACAGGGCCATGACCCCTACTACGAGCAGTACTTC. Translation gives CSARDLQGHDPYYEQYF.

The chain joins TRBV2 to TRBJ2-7; 13 nucleotides align to TRBD2. CDR1 is SNHLY and CDR2 is FYNNEI in the germline V gene. This CDR3 comprises 15 residues. J lost 2 bases, V lost 8 bases, and 6 bases had no gene match. In DNA, the CDR3 is TGTGCCAGCGGTGGTGGGACTAGCGGGACCTACGAGCAGTACTTC. This gives the protein CASGGGTSGTYEQYF.